These 29 T cell receptor beta chains were sequenced from one sample in a study of T-cell reconstitution after alpha-beta-depleted transplantation in children. Unique molecular identifiers were used to barcode this TCRbeta library. TCRdb re-analysed the PCR reads in MiXCR, keeping a single row per CDR3 protein. The sample shows a few hundred thousand distinct CDR3 sequences, about 9.4% of them seen only once. Here the sequenced sample was PBMCs from the stem cell graft donor, taken from the stem cell graft. The receptors shown here come from a human donor who donated a stem cell graft to a child with acute lymphoblastic leukemia.

This clonotype was seen at least ten times. This chain uses TRBV20-1 with TRBJ1-1, with 8 bases matching TRBD1. CDR3 length: 14 amino acids. Germline CDR1 and CDR2: DFQATT and SNEGSKA (reference sequence). V dropped 5 bases and J dropped 5; count of bases not matched to a gene: 10. The CDR3 DNA reads as TGCAGTGCTTCAGAAACAGGGGGATTAACTGAAGCTTTCTTT. This gives the protein CSASETGGLTEAFF.

This rearrangement joins TRBV3-1 to TRBJ2-7, with 7 bases matching TRBD1. V was clipped by 0 bases and J by 3 bases; unmatched bases: 5. CDR1 and CDR2 (germline): LGHDT, YNNKEL (reference sequence). CDR3 length equals 15 residues. The CDR3 DNA follows: TGTGCCAGCAGCCAAGAAAGACAGGGATACTACGAGCAGTACTTC. Its translation is CASSQERQGYYEQYF.

V and J are TRBV20-1 and TRBJ2-1, with 8 bases that match TRBD2. Germline V gene lookup returns CDR1 DFQATT and CDR2 SNEGSKA (reference sequence). V shed 6 bases, J shed 7 bases, and the junction held 14 bases outside the gene matches. The CDR3 has 15 residues. CDR3 region: CSAPPGLGLSNEQFF. The CDR3 nucleotides are TGCAGTGCCCCACCGGGACTAGGTTTAAGTAATGAGCAGTTCTTC.

This chain connects TRBV12-3 or TRBV12-4 to TRBJ2-2; weak D call: TRBD2 (7 bases). The CDR3 runs 16 residues. Deletions cut 7 bases from V and 1 base from J, with 16 bases between. The CDR3: CASTQGRGLNTGELFF. The CDR3 coding sequence is TGTGCCAGCACCCAGGGGAGGGGCCTGAACACCGGGGAGCTGTTTTTT.

This clonotype was detected a few times. The chain has TRBV5-1 and TRBJ1-6; tentative D call: TRBD1 (6 bases). Germline lookup yields CDR1 SGHRS and CDR2 YFSETQ. Trimming took 4 bases from V and 9 from J, leaving 17 bases between them. The CDR3 sequence is 15 residues long. The CDR3 spells CASSVNREIGSPLHF. The CDR3 DNA sequence: TGCGCCAGCAGCGTTAACAGGGAAATAGGTTCACCCCTCCACTTT.

This rearrangement joins TRBV4-1 to TRBJ2-7, with 9 bases identical to TRBD1. The CDR3 is 16 residues long. The ends lost 2 bases at V and 3 bases at J; junction bases unmatched: 8. Per germline, CDR1 MGHRA and CDR2 YSYEKL. CDR3 in DNA: TGCGCCAGCAGCCAACCCGACAGGGGGTTTGTCTACGAGCAGTACTTC. It encodes CASSQPDRGFVYEQYF.

The chain links TRBV5-5 to TRBJ2-5; a possible D gene is TRBD1 (5 bases). This CDR3 is built from 14 residues. From germline, CDR1 is SGHKS and CDR2 YYEKEE (reference sequence). The V gene lost 0 bases and the J gene lost 5 bases, with 11 bases spanning the gap. The CDR3: CASSLVQGAETQYF. The CDR3 region has the DNA TGTGCCAGCAGCTTGGTTCAGGGTGCGGAGACCCAGTACTTC.

The chain links TRBV7-2 to TRBJ2-7; a possible D gene is TRBD2 (5 bases). The CDR3 spans 15 residues. The germline CDR1 and CDR2 sequences are SGHTA and FQGNSA. With 1 base removed from V and 3 bases from J, the gap between germline ends came to 13 bases. CDR3 DNA: TGTGCCAGCAGCTTAGGTCTTAGCGCGGTCTACGAGCAGTACTTC. Residues: CASSLGLSAVYEQYF.

This clonotype was recorded at least ten times. The gene calls are TRBV5-5 and TRBJ2-7; TRBD2 agrees at 9 bases. This CDR3 region has 15 residues. Per germline, CDR1 SGHKS and CDR2 YYEKEE (reference sequence). Germline trimming cut 1 base from V and 0 bases from J; bases unmatched to any gene: 2. CDR3 coding DNA: TGTGCCAGCAGCTTGAGACTAGCGGTCTCCTACGAGCAGTACTTC. Amino acid sequence: CASSLRLAVSYEQYF.

This clonotype turned up a few times. This CDR3 reads CASSPGGHEQFF. The DNA for the CDR3 is TGCGCCAGCAGCCCCGGGGGCCATGAGCAGTTCTTC. The chain links TRBV5-1 to TRBJ2-1; either TRBD1 or TRBD2 may fit D (6 bases each). Trimming cost V 4 bases and J 8 bases, with 10 bases left between them. Germline CDR1 and CDR2: SGHRS and YFSETQ. CDR3 size: 12 residues.

This clonotype appeared a few times. The chain has TRBV12-3 or TRBV12-4 and TRBJ2-1; 7 bases are shared with TRBD2. The CDR3 has 18 residues. Trimming removed 7 bases from V and 4 bases from J; junction bases left unmatched: 19. The chain's CDR3 is CASTKRRLRGSEYNEQFF. The CDR3 region has the DNA TGTGCCAGCACCAAAAGGAGGCTTCGCGGGAGTGAGTACAATGAGCAGTTCTTC.

The gene calls are TRBV25-1 and TRBJ1-4; 7 bases map to TRBD1. Trimming at V came to 1 base and at J to 2 bases, leaving 13 bases not matched to a gene. The CDR3 length is 19 residues. The germline gives CDR1 MGHDK, CDR2 SYGVNS. The chain's CDR3 is CASSELVGRGIGTNEKLFF. For the CDR3, the DNA is TGTGCCAGCAGTGAATTGGTCGGCAGGGGGATTGGTACTAATGAAAAACTGTTTTTT.

A few counts support this clonotype. The chain uses TRBV7-3 and TRBJ2-2, with 8 bases identical to TRBD2. Germline CDR1 is SGHTA and CDR2 is FQGTGA. J lost 4 bases, V lost 5 bases, and 18 bases had no gene match. This CDR3 contains 19 residues. CDR3: CASSLPPSGGLGVTGELFF. CDR3 sequence (DNA): TGTGCCAGCAGCCTCCCTCCTAGTGGGGGACTAGGGGTCACCGGGGAGCTGTTTTTT.

This clonotype has just a few counts. The chain employs TRBV29-1 and TRBJ1-6; 7 nucleotides agree with TRBD1. Germline V gene sequence: CDR1 SQVTM, CDR2 ANQGSEA. V dropped 4 bases and J dropped 7; count of bases not matched to a gene: 1. The CDR3 length is 12 residues. The CDR3 coding sequence is TGCAGCGTTGCGACAGGGAATTCACCCCTCCACTTT. It specifies CSVATGNSPLHF.

This clonotype was observed many times. CDR3 nucleotide sequence: TGCAGCGTTTACACGGAGACCCAGTACTTC. Translation gives CSVYTETQYF. The chain uses TRBV29-1 and TRBJ2-5, with D unclear. Germline V gives CDR1 SQVTM, CDR2 ANQGSEA. This CDR3 is built from 10 residues. The V and J ends lost 5 bases and 5 bases respectively, with 6 bases between them.

This clonotype was detected a few times. This chain joins TRBV7-2 and TRBJ2-1, with 7 bases aligning to TRBD2. This CDR3 has 16 residues. Losses at the gene ends were 5 bases for V and 4 bases for J; bases not matched to a gene: 11. The germline V gene has CDR1 SGHTA and CDR2 FQGNSA. CDR3: CASSIGSGTFYNEQFF. The CDR3 DNA reads TGTGCCAGCAGCATAGGGAGCGGGACGTTTTACAATGAGCAGTTCTTC.

The CDR3 spells CASSSGTPELKAFF. CDR3 DNA: TGCGCCAGCAGCTCTGGGACCCCAGAGTTAAAAGCTTTCTTT. The gene calls are TRBV5-1 and TRBJ1-1; tentative D call: TRBD1 (5 bases). Trimming pared 3 bases from V and 9 bases from J, leaving 18 bases between. From germline, CDR1 is SGHRS and CDR2 YFSETQ. CDR3 length: 14 residues.

In this sample, this clonotype turned up many times. J is TRBJ2-3 and V is TRBV10-3; D is uncertain. The CDR3 consists of 12 residues. Per germline, CDR1 ENHRY and CDR2 SYGVKD. V was trimmed by 0 bases and J by 7 bases, leaving 5 bases between them. The CDR3 loop reads CAISESSNTQYF. CDR3 coding DNA: TGTGCCATCAGTGAGTCCTCAAATACGCAGTATTTT.

This clonotype occurred many times. The chain joins TRBV2 to TRBJ2-3, with 8 positions matching TRBD2. The CDR3 extends over 13 amino acids. Trimming removed 7 bases from V and 6 bases from J; junction bases left unmatched: 6. Germline assignment: CDR1 SNHLY and CDR2 FYNNEI. CDR3 loop: CASNSGLVDTQYF. The CDR3 nucleotides read TGTGCCAGCAACTCGGGACTAGTGGATACGCAGTATTTT.

This clonotype was counted only a few times. V usage is TRBV6-1 and J usage is TRBJ1-2; D possibly corresponds to TRBD1 (5 bases). In germline, CDR1 is MNHNS, CDR2 SASEGT. Trimming took 5 bases from V and 8 from J, leaving 12 bases between them. This CDR3 contains 12 residues. The CDR3 DNA reads TGTGCCAGCAGTCGAAGCAGGGAGGGCTACACCTTC. This gives the protein CASSRSREGYTF.

This clonotype was observed a handful of times. V is TRBV6-2 or TRBV6-3 and J is TRBJ2-1, with D unresolved. CDR1 and CDR2 from the germline V gene are MNHEY and SVGEGT. This CDR3 is 14 amino acids long. V lost 1 base to trimming and J lost 5 bases, with 9 bases between them. CDR3 coding DNA: TGTGCCAGCAGTTACTTGGGCAACCACAATGAGCAGTTCTTC. Encoded protein: CASSYLGNHNEQFF.

This clonotype was seen more than once but under ten times. J is TRBJ2-3 and V is TRBV20-1; TRBD2 matches 10 bases. This CDR3 has 13 residues. V shed 6 bases and J 6 bases; nucleotides not matched to a gene: 6. Germline lookup yields CDR1 DFQATT and CDR2 SNEGSKA (reference sequence). The CDR3 region is CSAEIAGGDTQYF. The CDR3, as DNA: TGCAGTGCCGAAATAGCGGGAGGTGATACGCAGTATTTT.

The gene calls are TRBV2 and TRBJ2-6, with unresolved D. CDR3 length: 14 residues. The germline V gene encodes CDR1 SNHLY and CDR2 FYNNEI. V shed 4 bases and J shed 0 bases, with 4 bases lying between them. CDR3 DNA: TGTGCCAGCAGTGCTTTCTCTGGGGCCAACGTCCTGACTTTC. Its protein is CASSAFSGANVLTF.

J is TRBJ2-1 and V is TRBV6-1; the D gene is possibly TRBD2 (5 bases). Deletions cut 4 bases from V and 2 bases from J, with 18 bases between. Germline CDR1 MNHNS, CDR2 SASEGT. This CDR3 is 17 amino acids long. CDR3 in amino acids: CASSATGHRRAYNEQFF. CDR3 nucleotides: TGTGCCAGCAGTGCCACGGGCCATCGGCGGGCCTACAATGAGCAGTTCTTC.

The J gene is TRBJ1-1, the V gene TRBV3-1; TRBD1 aligns across 7 bases. CDR1 is LGHDT and CDR2 is YNNKEL in the germline V gene (reference sequence). V lost 5 bases to trimming and J lost 5 bases; unmatched junction nucleotides: 8. This CDR3 comprises 14 residues. The DNA for the CDR3 is TGTGCCAGCAGCTTAACTTTACAGGGGACTGAAGCTTTCTTT. Protein product: CASSLTLQGTEAFF.

The DNA of the CDR3 is TGTGCCAGCAGCTTATCCCTAGCGGGACAAACAGATACGCAGTATTTT. This codes for CASSLSLAGQTDTQYF. The chain has TRBV7-9 and TRBJ2-3, with 9 bases that match TRBD2. The CDR3 consists of 16 residues. Germline V gene sequence: CDR1 SEHNR, CDR2 FQNEAQ (reference sequence). Unmatched junction bases numbered 6, after V lost 2 bases and J lost 3 bases.

This clonotype was seen more than once but under ten times. This sequence joins TRBV6-2 or TRBV6-3 and TRBJ1-5, with 8 bases that match TRBD1. After removal of 6 bases from V and 4 bases from J, the junction contained 8 bases not matched to a gene. The germline V gene encodes CDR1 MNHEY and CDR2 SVGEGT. This CDR3 is built from 15 residues. CDR3 DNA: TGTGCCAGCAGCTTCGACAGGGGTTGGAATCAGCCCCAGCATTTT. The encoded protein is CASSFDRGWNQPQHF.

This clonotype was observed a few times. The chain has TRBV7-2 and TRBJ1-1; perhaps TRBD1 as D (5 bases). Germline V lookup: CDR1 SGHTA, CDR2 FQGNSA. CDR3 length: 15 amino acids. Trimming removed 8 bases from V and 0 bases from J, with 16 bases in between. The CDR3 nucleotides are TGTGCCAGCCGCCCCATGGGGCAGGTGAACACTGAAGCTTTCTTT. Translation: CASRPMGQVNTEAFF.

The V call is TRBV15, the J call TRBJ1-5, with 8 positions matching TRBD1. The CDR3 has 14 amino acids. Trimming removed 6 bases from V and 6 bases from J; junction bases left unmatched: 7. The germline gives CDR1 LNHNV, CDR2 YYDKDF (reference sequence). DNA of the CDR3: TGTGCCACCAGTAACAGGGGGTGGGCTCAGCCCCAGCATTTT. Encoded protein: CATSNRGWAQPQHF.